Shown below are 26 T cell receptor beta chains from a single sample sequenced in a study of shared clonotypes between healthy human individuals. Naive-designated CD8 cells lacked CD45RO, were positively enriched for CCR7, and omitted terminally differentiated effector memory CD45RA+ cells. The assay was immunoSEQ multiplex PCR, and TCRdb's table has in-frame clones only and misses some. The table has roughly 890,000 clones, approximately 92% seen once. Sequencing used naive CD8+ T cells sorted from blood. Source of these receptors: a man under 40 in good health.

In this sample, this clone turned up once. Distinct nucleotide sequences in the sample also encode this CDR3. The rearrangement joins TRBV7-9 to TRBJ2-7; 13 bases align to TRBD2. The CDR3 has 15 residues. The ends lost 5 bases at V and 3 bases at J; junction bases unmatched: 4. CDR1 and CDR2 from the germline V gene are SEHNR and FQNEAQ (reference sequence). The CDR3 DNA reads as TGTGCCAGCAGCCCCAGGACTAGCGGGAGCTACGAGCAGTACTTC. Its translation: CASSPRTSGSYEQYF.

This chain connects TRBV7-9 to TRBJ1-1; TRBD1 is a possible D gene (6 bases). CDR3 length: 17 amino acids. Trimming cost V 5 bases and J 1 base, with 20 bases left between them. Germline V gene data show CDR1 as SEHNR and CDR2 as FQNEAQ (reference sequence). CDR3 loop: CASSPRGGSERNTEAFF. The CDR3 DNA follows: TGTGCCAGCAGCCCTCGGGGGGGCTCGGAACGGAACACTGAAGCTTTCTTT.

V and J are TRBV6-5 and TRBJ1-5, with D possibly matching TRBD1 (5 bases). Trimming took off 6 bases at V and 1 base at J, with 13 bases between the two ends. Germline V gives CDR1 MNHEY, CDR2 SVGAGI. The CDR3 runs 15 residues. CDR3 amino acids: CASSPQGESNQPQHF. CDR3 sequence (DNA): TGTGCCAGCAGCCCCCAGGGCGAGAGCAATCAGCCCCAGCATTTT.

The gene calls are TRBV27 and TRBJ2-3; unclear D gene. The germline gives CDR1 MNHEY, CDR2 SMNVEV (reference sequence). Trimming pared 5 bases from V and 14 bases from J, leaving 17 bases between. The CDR3 length is 12 residues. The CDR3 nucleotides are TGTGCCAGCAGTCCAAACCCTATGACCAGGTATTTT. Protein product: CASSPNPMTRYF.

The J gene is TRBJ2-1, the V gene TRBV5-1, with D perhaps TRBD1 or TRBD2 (5 bases each). The germline V gene has CDR1 SGHRS and CDR2 YFSETQ. Trimming removed 1 base from V and 6 bases from J, with 14 bases in between. There are 15 residues in the CDR3. The CDR3 spells CASSLSPEGTNEQFF. The CDR3 DNA follows: TGCGCCAGCAGCTTGTCCCCCGAAGGGACCAATGAGCAGTTCTTC.

CDR3 nucleotide sequence: TGTGCCAGCAGTTTAGTATTTACGGACTCCTACGAGCAGTACTTC. Amino acid sequence: CASSLVFTDSYEQYF. This sequence joins TRBV28 and TRBJ2-7; the D is unclear. The CDR3 is made up of 15 amino acids. Germline lookup yields CDR1 MDHEN and CDR2 SYDVKM. Trimming took 2 bases from V and 0 from J, leaving 11 bases between them.

V gene TRBV2 combines with J gene TRBJ1-5; D remains unclear. Trimming removed 7 bases from V and 2 bases from J, with 12 bases in between. The length of the CDR3 is 14 residues. Per the germline V gene, CDR1 is SNHLY and CDR2 is FYNNEI. CDR3 loop: CASMGYGGNQPQHF. The CDR3 region has the DNA TGTGCCAGCATGGGCTACGGCGGCAATCAGCCCCAGCATTTT.

This rearrangement joins TRBV27 to TRBJ2-1; D might be TRBD2 (6 bases). CDR1 and CDR2 (germline): MNHEY, SMNVEV (reference sequence). V shed 2 bases and J shed 3 bases, with 8 bases lying between them. The CDR3 has 14 amino acids. CDR3 sequence (DNA): TGTGCCAGCAGTTTAGCGGGACGCTACAATGAGCAGTTCTTC. Encoded protein: CASSLAGRYNEQFF.

This clone was seen just once. The rearrangement links TRBV6-5 to TRBJ2-2; 8 bases fit TRBD2. Germline V gene data show CDR1 as MNHEY and CDR2 as SVGAGI. V gave up 11 bases and J gave up 6 bases; unmatched junction bases: 8. The CDR3 runs 13 residues. In nucleotides, the CDR3 is TGTGCCGCGGGAGGAGAGGCTGCCGGGGAGCTGTTTTTT. It is translated as CAAGGEAAGELFF.

The chain carries TRBV30 and TRBJ1-5; D is ambiguous. Germline V gives CDR1 GTSNPN, CDR2 SVGIG (reference sequence). Trimming cost V 4 bases and J 0 bases, with 10 bases left between them. The CDR3 is 14 residues long. This CDR3 is CAWTGRNSNQPQHF. The CDR3 DNA follows: TGTGCCTGGACGGGCAGGAATAGCAATCAGCCCCAGCATTTT.

The J gene is TRBJ1-2, the V gene TRBV14; the D gene is possibly TRBD1 (6 bases). Trimming took off 1 base at V and 4 bases at J, with 13 bases between the two ends. CDR1 SGHDN and CDR2 FVKESK come from the germline V gene. The CDR3 runs 15 residues. The CDR3 bases are TGTGCCAGCAGCCAAGTAGCAGGGGCTCCCTATGGCTACACCTTC. Amino acid sequence: CASSQVAGAPYGYTF.

The J gene is TRBJ2-1, the V gene TRBV6-6, with TRBD1 matching over 8 bases. This CDR3 region has 11 residues. V gave up 5 bases and J gave up 15 bases; unmatched junction bases: 6. Germline CDR1 and CDR2: MNHNY and SVGAGI (reference sequence). The CDR3 DNA follows: TGTGCCAGCAGTCGCGGACAGGGATGGTTCTTC. The encoded protein is CASSRGQGWFF.

Points on this clone: Since a much larger clone is just one base distant, this may be a read error. CDR3 protein: CASSRSFGESSYNEQFF. The CDR3 nucleotides read TGTGCCAGCAGCCGGAGTTTCGGGGAGTCATCCTACAATGAGCAGTTCTTC. This rearrangement joins TRBV14 to TRBJ2-1; TRBD2 might be the D (5 bases). This CDR3 comprises 17 residues. Germline lookup yields CDR1 SGHDN and CDR2 FVKESK. The germline V and J ends were trimmed by 4 bases and 1 base, with 17 bases remaining between them.

A few counts support this clone. This sequence joins TRBV6-4 and TRBJ2-2; the D gene could be TRBD1 or TRBD2 (6 bases each). The CDR3 is 19 residues long. The V end was cut by 4 bases, the J end by 0 bases, with 21 bases between. CDR1 is MRHNA and CDR2 is SNTAGT in the germline V gene. The CDR3 loop is CASSVSRGARPSNTGELFF. CDR3 bases: TGTGCCAGCAGTGTCTCAAGGGGGGCGCGACCCTCGAACACCGGGGAGCTGTTTTTT.

The chain combines TRBV27 with TRBJ2-1, with 7 bases fitting TRBD2. The J segment lost 6 bases and the V segment lost 6 bases, leaving 17 bases of the junction unmatched. The CDR3 is made up of 17 amino acids. Germline V CDR1 and CDR2: MNHEY, SMNVEV (reference sequence). The CDR3 sequence: CASSPGGGVWEGNEQFF. CDR3 bases: TGTGCCAGCAGCCCCGGAGGAGGTGTGTGGGAGGGCAATGAGCAGTTCTTC.

This chain uses TRBV7-2 with TRBJ2-1; the D is unclear. Germline CDR1 is SGHTA and CDR2 is FQGNSA. V lost 6 bases and J lost 5, with 8 bases in between. CDR3 length: 12 residues. This CDR3 reads CASRGMNNEQFF. In DNA, the CDR3 is TGTGCCAGCAGGGGGATGAACAATGAGCAGTTCTTC.

This chain joins TRBV7-2 and TRBJ2-1; 10 bases are a match to TRBD2. The CDR3 extends over 15 amino acids. V lost 3 bases and J lost 8; bases outside the gene matches: 7. CDR1 is SGHTA, CDR2 FQGNSA, per germline. CDR3 nucleotides: TGTGCCAGCAGCTTTCGGCTAGCGGGAGTCTATGAGCAGTTCTTC. The encoded protein is CASSFRLAGVYEQFF.

V is TRBV27 and J is TRBJ2-7, with D unclear. The CDR3 consists of 14 residues. Germline CDR1 MNHEY, CDR2 SMNVEV (reference sequence). The V gene lost 7 bases and the J gene lost 5 bases, with 18 bases spanning the gap. In DNA, the CDR3 is TGTGCCAGCACGTCGGCAGGAGCTTTCCACGAGCAGTACTTC. Protein: CASTSAGAFHEQYF.

The gene calls are TRBV2 and TRBJ2-1, with D possibly TRBD2 on 6 matching bases. CDR1 and CDR2 (germline): SNHLY, FYNNEI. The CDR3 sequence is 14 residues long. Trimming pared 0 bases from V and 15 bases from J, leaving 18 bases between. CDR3 loop: CASSEAHGSPVLFF. The CDR3 DNA follows: TGTGCCAGCAGTGAAGCGCACGGGAGCCCGGTACTGTTCTTC.

This chain links TRBV28 with TRBJ2-7; TRBD1 is a possible D gene (6 bases). The V gene lost 5 bases and the J gene lost 2 bases, with 13 bases spanning the gap. Germline V gives CDR1 MDHEN, CDR2 SYDVKM. CDR3 length: 14 residues. DNA for the CDR3: TGTGCCAGCAGTCCGGGACGGGACACCTACGAGCAGTACTTC. It yields the protein CASSPGRDTYEQYF. Full variable domain (rest looked up from reference TRBV28 and TRBJ2-7): DVKVTQSSRYLVKRTGEKVFLECVQDMDHENMFWYRQDPGLGLRLIYFSYDVKMKEKGDIPEGYSVSREKKERFSLILESASTNQTSMYLCASSPGRDTYEQYFGPGTRLTVT.

V usage is TRBV30 and J usage is TRBJ2-7; D gene unclear. The germline V and J ends were trimmed by 2 bases and 2 bases, with 13 bases remaining between them. Germline V gene data show CDR1 as GTSNPN and CDR2 as SVGIG (reference sequence). CDR3 size: 14 residues. CDR3 in amino acids: CAWSSKGLPYEQYF. The CDR3 nucleotides are TGTGCCTGGAGTTCGAAAGGGCTCCCCTACGAGCAGTACTTC.

This clone appeared a single time. The genes are TRBV10-3 and TRBJ2-3, with no clear D. The CDR3 runs 14 residues. Between the trimmed V and J ends, which lost 2 bases and 1 base, there was a span of 7 bases. The germline V gene has CDR1 ENHRY and CDR2 SYGVKD. In DNA form, the CDR3 reads TGTGCCATCAGTGAGCCGGACGGCACAGATACGCAGTATTTT. It specifies CAISEPDGTDTQYF.

V usage is TRBV28 and J usage is TRBJ2-7, with D hard to call. Deletions cut 3 bases from V and 5 bases from J, with 11 bases between. CDR1 is MDHEN and CDR2 is SYDVKM in the germline V gene. This CDR3 region has 13 residues. In DNA, the CDR3 is TGTGCCAGCAGTTTCCGCCGGGCGGACGAGCAGTACTTC. As protein: CASSFRRADEQYF.

The chain has TRBV6-5 and TRBJ2-2; D is uncertain. Germline V CDR1 and CDR2: MNHEY, SVGAGI. V lost 6 bases and J 5 bases, leaving 4 bases between the germline ends. This CDR3 comprises 11 residues. In nucleotides, the CDR3 is TGTGCCAGCAGGTCTACCGGGGAGCTGTTTTTT. Its protein product is CASRSTGELFF.

The rearrangement links TRBV6-7 to TRBJ2-7; 7 positions agree with TRBD1. TRBV6-7 is an ORF; its function is uncertain. The CDR3 runs to 15 residues. V lost 6 bases to trimming and J lost 3 bases; unmatched junction nucleotides: 11. CDR3: CASSLHRGVSYEQYF. CDR3 coding DNA: TGTGCCAGCAGCCTGCACAGGGGTGTAAGCTACGAGCAGTACTTC.

This clone was picked up one time. The chain combines TRBV28 with TRBJ2-2, with a tentative D call TRBD1 (6 bases). The germline V gene encodes CDR1 MDHEN and CDR2 SYDVKM. The CDR3 loop spans 15 amino acids. V was pared by 3 bases and J by 7 bases, with 15 bases between. The CDR3 region is CASSFTTGFGGELFF. The CDR3 DNA sequence: TGTGCCAGCAGTTTTACAACAGGGTTTGGCGGGGAGCTGTTTTTT.